The present TCR beta chain was sequenced within a study of beta chain features in type 1 diabetes. Findings and caveats of the study: A pattern of fewer insertions and more deletions at VDJ junctions was seen in type 1 diabetes patients.

Each sorted fraction was over 95% pure. Worth noting for this clone: What it recognizes is unknown. Other DNA sequences in this sample translate to the same CDR3.

The investigators reverse transcribed all of the isolated RNA, so they sequenced expressed TCRB transcripts. Measured with immunoSEQ multiplex PCR; TCRdb has only the in-frame clones, and not every one. The sample includes hundreds of thousands of clones, roughly 30% seen only once; the top ten take around 0.065%. The TCR originated in a man aged 18 to 30 in good health. The sample consisted of naive CD4+ T cells from blood.

DNA of the CDR3: TGTGCCAGCAGCGTAGGCGGGATCTCCTACAATGAGCAGTTCTTC. Amino acid sequence: CASSVGGISYNEQFF. The chain recombines TRBV9 with TRBJ2-1; a possible D gene is TRBD2 (6 bases). V lost 0 bases and J 0 bases, leaving 7 bases between the germline ends. This CDR3 is 15 amino acids long. Looked up from germline, CDR1 is SGDLS and CDR2 is YYNGEE.